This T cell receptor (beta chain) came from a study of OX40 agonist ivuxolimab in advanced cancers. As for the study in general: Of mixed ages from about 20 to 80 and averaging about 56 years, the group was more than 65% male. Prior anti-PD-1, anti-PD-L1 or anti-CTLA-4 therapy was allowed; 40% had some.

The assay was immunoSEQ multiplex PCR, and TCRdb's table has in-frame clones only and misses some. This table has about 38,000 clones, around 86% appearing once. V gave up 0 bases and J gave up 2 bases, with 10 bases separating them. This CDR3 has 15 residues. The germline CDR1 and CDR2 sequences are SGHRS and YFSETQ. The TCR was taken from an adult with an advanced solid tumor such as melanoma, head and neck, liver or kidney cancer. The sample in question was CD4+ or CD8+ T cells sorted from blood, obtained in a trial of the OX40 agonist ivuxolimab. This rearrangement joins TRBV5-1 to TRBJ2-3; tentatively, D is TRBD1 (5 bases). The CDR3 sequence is CASSLAQGHTDTQYF. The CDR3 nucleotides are TGCGCCAGCAGCTTGGCCCAAGGACACACAGATACGCAGTATTTT.